There are many counts of the clone carrying this T cell receptor (beta chain). Its antigen is unknown. CDR1 SGHTA and CDR2 FQGNSA come from the germline V gene. V was clipped by 5 bases and J by 3 bases, with 11 bases between them. The CDR3 runs to 13 residues. TCRdb ran MiXCR on the 5' RACE reads and lists one entry per CDR3 protein. The table includes fewer than 250,000 distinct CDR3 sequences, about a tenth detected once. The data derive from a study of identical twins. Notes on the study in general: The authors noted that invariant MAIT and iNKT cells could partly confound zero-insertion analyses. Twins shared beta out-of-frame sequences in excess, but this excess was weaker. A cross-sectional statistical analysis, not follow-up of the same donors, supported the conclusions. Out-of-frame alpha sequences common to twins exhibited a surplus of low generation probability.

The sequenced material came from memory (CD45RO+) T cells sorted from blood. The V call is TRBV7-2, the J call TRBJ2-7, with a possible D match to TRBD2 (7 bases). The origin of this receptor is a woman in her late teens or twenties in good health. The DNA for the CDR3 is TGTGCCAGCAGCCAAAGGGGGGGCTACGAGCAGTACTTC. Its translation is CASSQRGGYEQYF.